This T cell receptor (beta chain) was sequenced in a study of blood T cell repertoires in COVID-19. Study information: In each case, the material was cDNA or gDNA derived from T cells, B-cell-depleted T cells, or PBMCs.

In the original analysis: For nucleated cells, counts were estimated from reference gene primer amplification. Sequencing used immunoSEQ multiplex PCR; TCRdb keeps in-frame clones, though not all of them. V, J and clone size were drawn from that table, and D and trimming were deduced from the DNA. The table records 200,000 to 250,000 clones, around 83% of them present only once. Seattle-derived patients entered the study during active infection and were followed longitudinally. The CDR3 loop spans 14 amino acids. The ends lost 5 bases at V and 5 bases at J; junction bases unmatched: 7. The germline gives CDR1 SGHAT, CDR2 FQNNGV.

This TCR derives from a woman aged 45-65 years with COVID-19, enrolled during active disease. Source material: peripheral blood. The chain links TRBV11-2 to TRBJ1-2; 8 positions match TRBD1. In DNA form, the CDR3 reads TGTGCCAGCAGCCTCGGGACAGGAGTTTATGGCTACACCTTC. Its protein is CASSLGTGVYGYTF.